A single sample gave rise to the 18 T cell receptor beta chains below, sequenced in a study of Ad26.COV2.S vaccination and SARS-CoV-2 variants. Stated treatment: about 20 received Ad26.COV2.S at low or high dose, single or two shots; about five received placebo; per-sample allocation not given. Samples analyzed were those drawn on day 63 after the first vaccine or placebo injection. The table came from immunoSEQ multiplex PCR; TCRdb's copy has only in-frame clones and leaves some out. In the table there are about 390,000 clones, 80% to 90% of which are singletons. The source material was peripheral blood, sampled in a trial of Ad26.COV2.S vaccine versus placebo. The source is a person aged 18-60 years who received the Ad26.COV2.S COVID-19 vaccine or a placebo.

V usage is TRBV18 and J usage is TRBJ2-7, with D perhaps assigned TRBD1 or TRBD2 (6 bases each). The germline gives CDR1 KGHSH, CDR2 LQKENI. This CDR3 region has 17 residues. Deletions cut 3 bases from V and 4 bases from J, with 22 bases between. DNA for the CDR3: TGTGCCAGCTCACCCAACCCCGCAGGGAAGGGGGGATACGAGCAGTACTTC. Amino acids: CASSPNPAGKGGYEQYF. The full variable domain, its missing parts supplied by reference TRBV18 and TRBJ2-7, is NAGVMQNPRHLVRRRGQEARLRCSPMKGHSHVYWYRQLPEEGLKFMVYLQKENIIDESGMPKERFSAEFPKEGPSILRIQQVVRGDSAAYFCASSPNPAGKGGYEQYFGPGTRLTVT.

This clone was seen a single time. The gene calls are TRBV29-1 and TRBJ1-1; possible D gene TRBD1, 5 bases. The length of the CDR3 is 11 residues. Germline assignment: CDR1 SQVTM and CDR2 ANQGSEA. V lost 6 bases, J lost 5 bases, and 10 bases lay in between. As DNA, the CDR3 is TGCAGCGTCCAAACAGGTACTGAAGCTTTCTTT. This translates into CSVQTGTEAFF.

The chain has TRBV28 and TRBJ1-5; D call uncertain. V was cut by 7 bases and J by 1 base, with 5 bases left in between. CDR1 MDHEN and CDR2 SYDVKM come from the germline V gene. The length of the CDR3 is 12 residues. CDR3: CASIGSNQPQHF. The CDR3 DNA reads TGTGCCAGCATCGGGAGCAATCAGCCCCAGCATTTT.

The chain is built from TRBV9 and TRBJ2-7; D is possibly TRBD1 (6 bases). This CDR3 contains 14 residues. Germline assignment: CDR1 SGDLS and CDR2 YYNGEE. The V gene lost 3 bases and the J gene lost 1 base, with 11 bases spanning the gap. The CDR3 DNA follows: TGTGCCAGCAGCGGACGACAGGAGTCCTACGAGCAGTACTTC. It codes for CASSGRQESYEQYF.

The V and J genes are TRBV18 and TRBJ1-1; D uncertain. Per germline, CDR1 KGHSH and CDR2 LQKENI. This CDR3 is built from 12 residues. Deletions cut 6 bases from V and 7 bases from J, with 12 bases between. The CDR3 region is CASSGEEDEAFF. CDR3 sequence (DNA): TGTGCCAGCTCGGGTGAGGAGGATGAAGCTTTCTTT.

This clone was recorded only once. This chain connects TRBV2 to TRBJ1-1; perhaps TRBD1 as D (5 bases). Trimming stripped 0 bases from V and 8 bases from J, with 19 bases between. The CDR3 runs to 16 residues. Germline V gene lookup returns CDR1 SNHLY and CDR2 FYNNEI. The CDR3 DNA sequence: TGTGCCAGCAGTGAAGCCCGGAAGGCAAGGGGCGGAGAAGCTTTCTTT. Translated, it gives CASSEARKARGGEAFF.

The rearrangement uses TRBV7-9 and TRBJ1-2; D ambiguous. V shed 5 bases and J shed 8 bases, with 15 bases lying between them. The CDR3 sequence is 13 residues long. Germline lookup yields CDR1 SEHNR and CDR2 FQNEAQ (reference sequence). This CDR3 reads CASSLSHPGGYTF. For the CDR3, the DNA is TGTGCCAGCAGCCTCAGTCACCCCGGAGGCTACACCTTC.

V and J are TRBV27 and TRBJ1-1; no firm D call. Germline CDR1 is MNHEY and CDR2 is SMNVEV (reference sequence). Trimming removed 6 bases from V and 0 bases from J, with 17 bases in between. The CDR3 has 16 residues. In DNA, the CDR3 is TGTGCCAGCAGCCCCCTATTCCGGGAAATGAACACTGAAGCTTTCTTT. Residues: CASSPLFREMNTEAFF.

This chain connects TRBV25-1 to TRBJ2-5; D assignment may be TRBD1 or TRBD2 (5 bases each). V lost 0 bases and J lost 4, with 18 bases in between. CDR3 length: 17 amino acids. Germline V gives CDR1 MGHDK, CDR2 SYGVNS. The chain's CDR3 is CASSEYAGAAWGETQYF. CDR3 in DNA: TGTGCCAGCAGTGAATATGCCGGGGCAGCCTGGGGAGAGACCCAGTACTTC.

The chain employs TRBV7-2 and TRBJ2-7; D gene unclear. Germline V gene data show CDR1 as SGHTA and CDR2 as FQGNSA. The CDR3 totals 14 residues. The V end lost 2 bases, the J end lost 0 bases, and 8 bases lay between the germline ends. CDR3: CASSLLVNSYEQYF. The CDR3 coding sequence is TGTGCCAGCAGCTTATTGGTCAACTCCTACGAGCAGTACTTC. Looking up the rest from reference TRBV7-2 and TRBJ2-7 gives the full variable domain: GAGVSQSPSNKVTEKGKDVELRCDPISGHTALYWYRQSLGQGLEFLIYFQGNSAPDKSGLPSDRFSAERTGGSVSTLTIQRTQQEDSAVYLCASSLLVNSYEQYFGPGTRLTVT.

This clone was recorded once. The chain has TRBV18 and TRBJ1-2; D remains unclear. V shed 0 bases and J shed 8 bases, with 13 bases lying between them. The CDR3 runs 14 residues. Per germline, CDR1 KGHSH and CDR2 LQKENI. Here the CDR3 DNA reads TGTGCCAGCTCACCACCCCCCCCTCTGCCCGGCTACACCTTC. Translation gives CASSPPPPLPGYTF.

The gene calls are TRBV30 and TRBJ2-7; D is possibly TRBD1 (5 bases). Germline V gene data show CDR1 as GTSNPN and CDR2 as SVGIG (reference sequence). The CDR3 spans 14 residues. V dropped 0 bases and J dropped 0 bases, with 9 bases sitting between them. The CDR3 DNA reads TGTGCCTGGAGTGTCCGGACAACCTCCTACGAGCAGTACTTC. Protein: CAWSVRTTSYEQYF.

This clone was seen only a few times. The V gene is TRBV19, the J gene TRBJ1-6; no definite D call. V was cut by 7 bases and J by 6 bases, with 16 bases left in between. Per the germline V gene, CDR1 is LNHDA and CDR2 is SQIVND (reference sequence). The CDR3 runs 15 residues. CDR3 nucleotides: TGTGCCAGTAATCAGAAGGGCTTTTCTAATTCACCCCTCCACTTT. Amino acid sequence: CASNQKGFSNSPLHF.

The rearrangement joins TRBV9 to TRBJ2-1, with TRBD2 matching 7 bases. Germline V gene data show CDR1 as SGDLS and CDR2 as YYNGEE. The ends lost 0 bases at V and 1 base at J; junction bases unmatched: 4. CDR3 size: 16 residues. The CDR3 region has the DNA TGTGCCAGCAGCGTAGTCCCGGGGGGTTCCTACAATGAGCAGTTCTTC. Translated: CASSVVPGGSYNEQFF.

The gene calls are TRBV6-5 and TRBJ2-7; a possible D gene is TRBD2 (7 bases). CDR3 length: 16 residues. Germline V CDR1 and CDR2: MNHEY, SVGAGI. V lost 4 bases, J lost 5 bases, and 21 bases lay in between. CDR3 in amino acids: CASSSIGGGRVHEQYF. CDR3 DNA: TGTGCCAGCAGTTCGATAGGGGGGGGCAGGGTCCACGAGCAGTACTTC.

The chain uses TRBV29-1 and TRBJ1-2, with D unclear. In germline, CDR1 is SQVTM, CDR2 ANQGSEA. The CDR3 runs 13 residues. Trimming pared 3 bases from V and 3 bases from J, leaving 11 bases between. The DNA of the CDR3 is TGCAGCGTTGAGCACCCGACGGACTATGGCTACACCTTC. Residues: CSVEHPTDYGYTF.

The CDR3 DNA follows: TGTGCCAGCAGCTCCGGGACCTCTCTGGGGGAGACCATATATTTT. It specifies CASSSGTSLGETIYF. The chain couples TRBV6-5 to TRBJ1-3, with TRBD1 as a possible D gene (5 bases). The V gene lost 6 bases and the J gene lost 10 bases, with 22 bases spanning the gap. The length of the CDR3 is 15 residues. Germline V gene data show CDR1 as MNHEY and CDR2 as SVGAGI.

The V and J genes are TRBV7-8 and TRBJ2-5; TRBD2 agrees at 14 bases. The V gene end was trimmed by 5 bases and the J gene end by 4 bases; junction bases not matched to a gene: 3. The CDR3 has 15 residues. Germline values: CDR1 SGHVS, CDR2 FQNEAQ. The CDR3 DNA reads as TGTGCCAGCAGCCTGACTAGCGGGGGGGTAGAGACCCAGTACTTC. It specifies CASSLTSGGVETQYF.